The 23 T cell receptor beta chains reported below all come from one sample, sequenced in a study of T cell responses to AZD1222 COVID-19 vaccine. Sequencing used immunoSEQ multiplex PCR; TCRdb keeps in-frame clones, though not all of them. The sample includes 100,000 to 120,000 clones, about four fifths of them seen just once. Sequences were derived from peripheral blood, sampled on day 0 of AZD1222 vaccination. Receptors originate from an adult in good health.

V usage is TRBV2 and J usage is TRBJ2-4, with D possibly matching TRBD1 (7 bases). The germline V gene has CDR1 SNHLY and CDR2 FYNNEI. CDR3 size: 16 residues. Trimming removed 6 bases at V and 5 bases at J, with 20 bases between. The CDR3 DNA reads as TGTGCCAGCAGCCAGGGGGGACCTGGATCCCAAAACATTCAGTACTTC. Amino acids: CASSQGGPGSQNIQYF.

This chain connects TRBV28 to TRBJ1-3, with D uncertain. V shed 4 bases and J shed 2 bases, with 12 bases lying between them. The CDR3 spans 15 residues. Per the germline V gene, CDR1 is MDHEN and CDR2 is SYDVKM. CDR3 sequence (DNA): TGTGCCAGCAGTTCGGCGGGTCCTACTGGAAACACCATATATTTT. This sequence encodes CASSSAGPTGNTIYF.

V gene TRBV9 combines with J gene TRBJ2-3, with D possibly being TRBD2 (6 bases). The CDR3 runs 15 residues. V was cut by 3 bases and J by 6 bases, with 17 bases left in between. Germline values: CDR1 SGDLS, CDR2 YYNGEE. The CDR3 DNA reads TGTGCCAGCAGCGCCGGGAGCCAAAACTTGGATACGCAGTATTTT. It specifies CASSAGSQNLDTQYF. The full variable domain, its missing parts supplied by reference TRBV9 and TRBJ2-3, is DSGVTQTPKHLITATGQRVTLRCSPRSGDLSVYWYQQSLDQGLQFLIQYYNGEERAKGNILERFSAQQFPDLHSELNLSSLELGDSALYFCASSAGSQNLDTQYFGPGTRLTVL.

The rearrangement uses TRBV5-1 and TRBJ1-4; D call uncertain. Trimming left V 4 bases short and J 3 bases short, with 16 bases between. The CDR3 loop spans 16 amino acids. Germline V gene lookup returns CDR1 SGHRS and CDR2 YFSETQ. The CDR3 nucleotides are TGCGCCAGCAGCCCGGCCAATCGAGGATCTAATGAAAAACTGTTTTTT. Translation gives CASSPANRGSNEKLFF. Supplemented by reference TRBV5-1 and TRBJ1-4, the full variable domain reads KAGVTQTPRYLIKTRGQQVTLSCSPISGHRSVSWYQQTPGQGLQFLFEYFSETQRNKGNFPGRFSGRQFSNSRSEMNVSTLELGDSALYLCASSPANRGSNEKLFFGSGTQLSVL.

This clone turned up a few times. The chain couples TRBV2 to TRBJ2-1, with unresolved D. This CDR3 has 11 residues. Germline V gives CDR1 SNHLY, CDR2 FYNNEI. V lost 2 bases, J lost 7 bases, and 3 bases lay in between. The CDR3 protein is CASSEWNEQFF. The CDR3 nucleotides read TGTGCCAGCAGTGAATGGAATGAGCAGTTCTTC.

The V and J genes are TRBV5-1 and TRBJ1-4; the D is unclear. This CDR3 is 16 amino acids long. Germline V gene sequence: CDR1 SGHRS, CDR2 YFSETQ. V was shortened by 1 base and J by 4 bases, with 14 bases between the two germline ends. DNA for the CDR3: TGCGCCAGCAGCTTGAATATGAGAGAGGATAATGAAAAACTGTTTTTT. Encoded protein: CASSLNMREDNEKLFF.

The V call is TRBV19, the J call TRBJ1-4; no definite D call. Deletions cut 8 bases from V and 5 bases from J, with 12 bases between. The CDR3 loop spans 13 amino acids. Per the germline V gene, CDR1 is LNHDA and CDR2 is SQIVND (reference sequence). CDR3 residues: CASVGSINEKLFF. The CDR3 DNA reads as TGTGCCAGTGTGGGGTCGATCAATGAAAAACTGTTTTTT.

The sample holds one count of this clone. This sequence joins TRBV7-3 and TRBJ1-2; possible D gene TRBD1, 6 bases. CDR1 and CDR2 (germline): SGHTA, FQGTGA. CDR3 length: 14 residues. The V end lost 5 bases, the J end lost 8 bases, and 18 bases lay between the germline ends. The CDR3 protein is CASSPYGGPGGYTF. CDR3 nucleotide sequence: TGTGCCAGCAGCCCTTATGGGGGCCCGGGGGGCTACACCTTC.

The chain is built from TRBV5-1 and TRBJ1-6, with 8 bases aligning to TRBD1. Per germline, CDR1 SGHRS and CDR2 YFSETQ. After removal of 3 bases from V and 7 bases from J, the junction contained 3 bases not matched to a gene. The CDR3 has 14 amino acids. The chain's CDR3 is CASSSTGVNSPLHF. The CDR3 DNA is TGCGCCAGCAGCTCGACAGGGGTCAATTCACCCCTCCACTTT.

This sequence joins TRBV16 and TRBJ1-2; no firm D call. Looked up from germline, CDR1 is KGHSY and CDR2 is FQNENV. This CDR3 comprises 14 residues. V shed 4 bases and J shed 7 bases, with 16 bases lying between them. CDR3 DNA sequence: TGTGCCAGCAGCCGCGGTGGGCTCAACCTTGGCTACACCTTC. Its protein is CASSRGGLNLGYTF.

This chain's CDR3 is CASSSSGQGFYNEQFF. CDR3 nucleotide sequence: TGTGCCAGCAGTTCGTCGGGACAGGGATTCTACAATGAGCAGTTCTTC. J is TRBJ2-1 and V is TRBV7-2; 9 positions agree with TRBD1. Germline lookup yields CDR1 SGHTA and CDR2 FQGNSA. V was pared by 6 bases and J by 3 bases, with 9 bases of the junction left unmatched. The CDR3 consists of 16 residues.

V is TRBV30 and J is TRBJ1-5; the D gene is possibly TRBD1 (5 bases). V shed 5 bases and J shed 2 bases, with 16 bases lying between them. The CDR3 length is 15 residues. Germline values: CDR1 GTSNPN, CDR2 SVGIG (reference sequence). The CDR3 DNA reads TGTGCCTGGGAGAATCAGGGTTCGCGCAATCAGCCCCAGCATTTT. The encoded protein is CAWENQGSRNQPQHF.

The chain couples TRBV28 to TRBJ2-2, with D unclear. In germline, CDR1 is MDHEN, CDR2 SYDVKM. With 7 bases removed from V and 1 base from J, the gap between germline ends came to 7 bases. The CDR3 has 13 residues. CDR3 amino acids: CASTRLNTGELFF. CDR3 bases: TGTGCCAGCACGCGGTTGAACACCGGGGAGCTGTTTTTT.

The CDR3 sequence is CASSQGKPRGGYTF. The CDR3 bases are TGTGCCAGCAGCCAAGGCAAGCCGCGTGGGGGCTACACCTTC. The chain uses TRBV14 and TRBJ1-2; D is unresolved. CDR1 SGHDN and CDR2 FVKESK come from the germline V gene. CDR3 length: 14 residues. The V end was cut by 1 base, the J end by 8 bases, with 14 bases between. Combining the CDR3 with reference TRBV14 and TRBJ1-2 gives the whole variable domain EAGVTQFPSHSVIEKGQTVTLRCDPISGHDNLYWYRRVMGKEIKFLLHFVKESKQDESGMPNNRFLAERTGGTYSTLKVQPAELEDSGVYFCASSQGKPRGGYTFGSGTRLTVV.

V is TRBV11-2 and J is TRBJ1-5, with D possibly TRBD1 on 5 matching bases. V lost 4 bases and J 0 bases, leaving 10 bases between the germline ends. CDR1 SGHAT and CDR2 FQNNGV come from the germline V gene. This CDR3 is built from 15 residues. CDR3 protein: CASSWGDGSNQPQHF. The CDR3 nucleotides are TGTGCCAGCAGCTGGGGGGACGGTAGCAATCAGCCCCAGCATTTT.

The V call is TRBV7-2, the J call TRBJ2-7; D possibly corresponds to TRBD2 (5 bases). Germline CDR1 and CDR2: SGHTA and FQGNSA. V lost 4 bases and J lost 2, with 9 bases in between. This CDR3 contains 13 residues. CDR3 DNA: TGTGCCAGCAGCTCGGACTGGCCCTACGAGCAGTACTTC. Protein product: CASSSDWPYEQYF.

The V gene is TRBV4-1, the J gene TRBJ2-1, with D unclear. Germline CDR1 MGHRA, CDR2 YSYEKL. This CDR3 region has 9 residues. Deletions cut 6 bases from V and 9 bases from J, with 3 bases between. This CDR3 reads CASSSEQFF. The CDR3 DNA sequence: TGCGCCAGCAGTAGTGAGCAGTTCTTC.

The table lists this clone with a few counts. CDR3 nucleotide sequence: TGTGCCAGCAGTGAATACAGGGGACCTGAAGCTTTCTTT. Its translation is CASSEYRGPEAFF. The chain carries TRBV27 and TRBJ1-1; 7 nucleotides line up with TRBD1. Germline V gene sequence: CDR1 MNHEY, CDR2 SMNVEV (reference sequence). The CDR3 contains 13 residues. V was pared by 5 bases and J by 6 bases, with 6 bases of the junction left unmatched.

This chain links TRBV6-5 with TRBJ2-3; 7 positions match TRBD2. The junction had 12 bases not matched to a gene; V was cut back by 7 bases and J by 5 bases. Germline CDR1 MNHEY, CDR2 SVGAGI. CDR3 length: 15 amino acids. The CDR3, as DNA: TGTGCCAGCAATGTGGATGCGGGAGCTCTAGATACGCAGTATTTT. It codes for CASNVDAGALDTQYF.

This clone has only a few counts. The rearrangement links TRBV9 to TRBJ2-2; D possibly corresponds to TRBD1 (5 bases). Per germline, CDR1 SGDLS and CDR2 YYNGEE. The ends were cut back, 3 bases at V and 4 bases at J, with 10 bases in the middle. This CDR3 region has 14 residues. CDR3 DNA sequence: TGTGCCAGCAGCGGGCAGGGCGGCACCGGGGAGCTGTTTTTT. Translation gives CASSGQGGTGELFF.

The rearrangement uses TRBV27 and TRBJ2-2; TRBD2 aligns across 9 bases. CDR3 size: 17 residues. V lost 5 bases and J lost 2; bases outside the gene matches: 9. Germline lookup yields CDR1 MNHEY and CDR2 SMNVEV (reference sequence). The CDR3 reads CASSSKIAGVNTGELFF. The DNA of the CDR3 is TGTGCCAGCAGTAGCAAGATAGCGGGAGTTAACACCGGGGAGCTGTTTTTT.

This clone has only a few counts. The chain couples TRBV19 to TRBJ2-1; a weak D match, TRBD2 (5 bases). V was shortened by 4 bases and J by 0 bases, with 13 bases between the two germline ends. The CDR3 is 16 amino acids. From germline, CDR1 is LNHDA and CDR2 SQIVND (reference sequence). CDR3 in DNA: TGTGCCAGTAGTAGACGAGACGGGATCTCCTACAATGAGCAGTTCTTC. Translated: CASSRRDGISYNEQFF. Variable domain in full (rest from reference TRBV19 and TRBJ2-1): DGGITQSPKYLFRKEGQNVTLSCEQNLNHDAMYWYRQDPGQGLRLIYYSQIVNDFQKGDIAEGYSVSREKKESFPLTVTSAQKNPTAFYLCASSRRDGISYNEQFFGPGTRLTVL.

The rearrangement uses TRBV6-5 and TRBJ1-5; perhaps TRBD1 as D (5 bases). This CDR3 is built from 15 residues. Deletions cut 4 bases from V and 3 bases from J, with 13 bases between. Germline values: CDR1 MNHEY, CDR2 SVGAGI. Written as DNA, the CDR3 is TGTGCCAGCAGTTCAGGGATGGGATACAATCAGCCCCAGCATTTT. Protein: CASSSGMGYNQPQHF.